This T cell receptor beta chain was identified during a study of T cell changes during pregnancy in multiple sclerosis. The table came from immunoSEQ multiplex PCR; TCRdb's copy has only in-frame clones and leaves some out. The sample carries more than 90,000 clones, 92% recorded once. The ends lost 11 bases at V and 4 bases at J; junction bases unmatched: 6. The CDR3 loop spans 13 amino acids. The germline V gene has CDR1 SNHLY and CDR2 FYNNEI. The material sequenced was peripheral blood, taken in the first trimester of pregnancy. This chain joins TRBV2 and TRBJ2-2; 8 positions agree with TRBD1. The TCR sequence derives from a female donor with multiple sclerosis, enrolled in a pregnancy study. The CDR3 spells CAGDRGGTGELFF. The CDR3 nucleotides read TGTGCCGGAGACAGGGGAGGCACCGGGGAGCTGTTTTTT.